What follows are 27 T cell receptor beta chains derived from one specimen sequenced in a study of T cell changes during pregnancy in multiple sclerosis. Assay used: immunoSEQ multiplex PCR; TCRdb lists only in-frame clones, some missing. This table has about 76,000 clones, around 93% appearing once. The sequencing used peripheral blood, collected in the second trimester of pregnancy. The receptors shown here come from a female donor with multiple sclerosis, enrolled in a pregnancy study.

This chain joins TRBV18 and TRBJ2-7; the match to TRBD1 covers 9 bases. Germline-derived CDR1 and CDR2 are KGHSH and LQKENI. This CDR3 region has 13 residues. With 5 bases clipped from V and 5 bases from J, the junction kept 4 bases outside the gene matches. CDR3 region: CASSSRTGDEQYF. In nucleotides, the CDR3 is TGTGCCAGCTCATCACGGACAGGGGACGAGCAGTACTTC.

This clone appeared a single time. The rearrangement joins TRBV6-1 to TRBJ1-1; TRBD1 matches 8 bases. This CDR3 has 13 residues. The trim removed 8 bases at V and 10 bases at J, leaving 12 bases unmatched. Germline-derived CDR1 and CDR2 are MNHNS and SASEGT. CDR3 in DNA: TGTGCCAGCCGGTTACAGGGGGAGTGGGGAGCTTTCTTT. Protein: CASRLQGEWGAFF.

The V call is TRBV2, the J call TRBJ2-7, with 7 bases lining up with TRBD2. Germline V gene lookup returns CDR1 SNHLY and CDR2 FYNNEI. Germline trimming cut 6 bases from V and 5 bases from J; bases unmatched to any gene: 16. The CDR3 covers 16 residues. The CDR3 spells CASRKTYPQRGNEQYF. Here the CDR3 DNA reads TGTGCCAGCAGAAAAACCTACCCCCAGCGGGGTAACGAGCAGTACTTC. Combining the CDR3 with reference TRBV2 and TRBJ2-7 gives the whole variable domain EPEVTQTPSHQVTQMGQEVILRCVPISNHLYFYWYRQILGQKVEFLVSFYNNEISEKSEIFDDQFSVERPDGSNFTLKIRSTKLEDSAMYFCASRKTYPQRGNEQYFGPGTRLTVT.

The rearrangement joins TRBV18 to TRBJ2-2, with 7 bases lining up with TRBD1. CDR1 and CDR2 (germline): KGHSH, LQKENI. Trimming cost V 3 bases and J 4 bases; bases outside gene matches: 2. This CDR3 has 14 residues. CDR3 nucleotides: TGTGCCAGCTCACCGGGACAGATCACCGGGGAGCTGTTTTTT. It is translated as CASSPGQITGELFF.

The rearrangement links TRBV2 to TRBJ2-5, with 9 bases that match TRBD1. Unmatched junction bases numbered 24, after V lost 3 bases and J lost 4 bases. The CDR3 has 21 residues. The germline CDR1 and CDR2 sequences are SNHLY and FYNNEI. The CDR3 protein is CASSDNKGTGGGRTFRETQYF. The CDR3 DNA sequence: TGTGCCAGCAGTGATAATAAGGGAACAGGGGGCGGAAGGACGTTTAGAGAGACCCAGTACTTC. The full variable domain, completed using reference TRBV2 and TRBJ2-5, is EPEVTQTPSHQVTQMGQEVILRCVPISNHLYFYWYRQILGQKVEFLVSFYNNEISEKSEIFDDQFSVERPDGSNFTLKIRSTKLEDSAMYFCASSDNKGTGGGRTFRETQYFGPGTRLLVL.

The chain recombines TRBV6-5 with TRBJ2-3; D is uncertain. Germline V gene sequence: CDR1 MNHEY, CDR2 SVGAGI. Trimming removed 6 bases from V and 0 bases from J, with 10 bases in between. The CDR3 consists of 14 residues. The CDR3 protein is CASSLGSSTDTQYF. The CDR3 bases are TGTGCCAGCAGCCTGGGCTCCAGCACAGATACGCAGTATTTT.

The chain uses TRBV9 and TRBJ2-3; 11 bases fit TRBD2. Germline values: CDR1 SGDLS, CDR2 YYNGEE. With 5 bases clipped from V and 0 bases from J, the junction kept 2 bases outside the gene matches. The CDR3 length is 15 residues. The CDR3 reads CASSTSGSSTDTQYF. The CDR3, as DNA: TGTGCCAGCAGTACTAGCGGGAGTAGCACAGATACGCAGTATTTT.

The chain combines TRBV5-1 with TRBJ1-2; TRBD1 matches 8 bases. The junction had 5 bases not matched to a gene; V was cut back by 5 bases and J by 5 bases. The germline V gene has CDR1 SGHRS and CDR2 YFSETQ. The CDR3 loop spans 13 amino acids. The CDR3 spells CASRNRGDYGYTF. For the CDR3, the DNA is TGCGCCAGCAGAAACAGGGGGGATTATGGCTACACCTTC.

The genes are TRBV5-1 and TRBJ2-1; the match to TRBD2 covers 10 bases. CDR3 length equals 14 residues. After removal of 5 bases from V and 4 bases from J, the junction contained 3 bases not matched to a gene. Per germline, CDR1 SGHRS and CDR2 YFSETQ. The CDR3 loop reads CASSVAGGYNEQFF. The CDR3 region has the DNA TGCGCCAGCAGTGTAGCGGGGGGATACAATGAGCAGTTCTTC.

The CDR3: CASSSFGGGGPINTGELFF. The DNA of the CDR3 is TGTGCCAGCAGCTCCTTTGGGGGCGGGGGGCCGATAAACACCGGGGAGCTGTTTTTT. This chain connects TRBV7-6 to TRBJ2-2; 8 nucleotides match TRBD2. The CDR3 contains 19 residues. Germline V CDR1 and CDR2: SGHVS, FNYEAQ. V shed 4 bases and J 2 bases; nucleotides not matched to a gene: 15. The variable domain in full, with the rest retrieved from reference TRBV7-6 and TRBJ2-2, is GAGVSQSPRYKVTKRGQDVALRCDPISGHVSLYWYRQALGQGPEFLTYFNYEAQQDKSGLPNDRFSAERPEGSISTLTIQRTEQRDSAMYRCASSSFGGGGPINTGELFFGEGSRLTVL.

The rearrangement links TRBV27 to TRBJ1-2; a possible D gene is TRBD1 (5 bases). This CDR3 is built from 19 residues. V gave up 2 bases and J gave up 5 bases, with 27 bases separating them. Germline assignment: CDR1 MNHEY and CDR2 SMNVEV (reference sequence). The CDR3 here is CASSLKTPLPGLSLYGYTF. The CDR3 bases are TGTGCCAGCAGTTTAAAAACCCCTCTACCGGGACTTTCGCTTTATGGCTACACCTTC.

The chain couples TRBV9 to TRBJ1-4; 7 bases agree with TRBD1. V shed 6 bases, J shed 5 bases, and the junction held 7 bases outside the gene matches. Germline-derived CDR1 and CDR2 are SGDLS and YYNGEE. This CDR3 is 14 amino acids long. The CDR3 loop reads CASTRGLENEKLFF. Here the CDR3 DNA reads TGTGCCAGCACTAGGGGGCTTGAGAATGAAAAACTGTTTTTT. The full variable domain, rest sourced from reference TRBV9 and TRBJ1-4, is DSGVTQTPKHLITATGQRVTLRCSPRSGDLSVYWYQQSLDQGLQFLIQYYNGEERAKGNILERFSAQQFPDLHSELNLSSLELGDSALYFCASTRGLENEKLFFGSGTQLSVL.

This clone has a single count. For the CDR3, the DNA is TGTGCCAGCAGTACTCGGGACAGGGCGGACTATGGCTACACCTTC. Amino acid sequence: CASSTRDRADYGYTF. The V gene is TRBV27, the J gene TRBJ1-2, with 9 nucleotides matching TRBD1. The CDR3 runs 15 residues. Germline CDR1 and CDR2: MNHEY and SMNVEV (reference sequence). The J segment lost 3 bases and the V segment lost 5 bases, leaving 7 bases of the junction unmatched.

This chain links TRBV4-1 with TRBJ2-7; D might be TRBD1 (6 bases). CDR1 MGHRA and CDR2 YSYEKL come from the germline V gene. CDR3 length: 18 residues. V was shortened by 0 bases and J by 10 bases, with 28 bases between the two germline ends. CDR3 protein: CASSQEGAAWGPTWGQYF. The CDR3, as DNA: TGCGCCAGCAGCCAAGAGGGGGCTGCGTGGGGCCCTACTTGGGGACAGTACTTC.

The chain uses TRBV21-1 and TRBJ1-5. TRBV21-1 is deemed a pseudogene. The CDR3 consists of 15 residues. The CDR3 sequence: CASSIPRGGNQPQHF. For the CDR3, the DNA is TGTGCCAGCAGCATCCCCCGAGGAGGCAATCAGCCCCAGCATTTT.

The chain joins TRBV5-1 to TRBJ2-2, with 7 bases fitting TRBD1. Germline CDR1 reads SGHRS; CDR2 reads YFSETQ. With V trimmed by 3 bases and J by 3 bases, 5 bases remained unmatched. The CDR3 has 15 amino acids. The CDR3 region has the DNA TGCGCCAGCAGCTCGGACAGGATCGACACCGGGGAGCTGTTTTTT. This codes for CASSSDRIDTGELFF.

The rearrangement uses TRBV6-5 and TRBJ2-7, with 9 bases lining up with TRBD1. The CDR3 consists of 11 residues. Germline-derived CDR1 and CDR2 are MNHEY and SVGAGI. The V gene end was trimmed by 8 bases and the J gene end by 5 bases; junction bases not matched to a gene: 1. DNA for the CDR3: TGTGCCAGCGGACAGGGGAACGAGCAGTACTTC. It is translated as CASGQGNEQYF.

The chain is built from TRBV2 and TRBJ1-1; a weak D match, TRBD1 (5 bases). Trimming took off 7 bases at V and 1 base at J, with 13 bases between the two ends. This CDR3 has 14 amino acids. Germline CDR1 is SNHLY and CDR2 is FYNNEI. The DNA of the CDR3 is TGTGCCAGCAATGTGGGACTCACGAACACTGAAGCTTTCTTT. Its translation is CASNVGLTNTEAFF.

The CDR3 loop reads CASSRTGPNTEAFF. Here the CDR3 DNA reads TGTGCCAGCAGCCGGACAGGGCCGAACACTGAAGCTTTCTTT. The chain is built from TRBV7-2 and TRBJ1-1, with 8 bases matching TRBD1. The V gene end was trimmed by 5 bases and the J gene end by 1 base; junction bases not matched to a gene: 3. This CDR3 has 14 amino acids. CDR1 SGHTA and CDR2 FQGNSA come from the germline V gene.

The genes are TRBV5-1 and TRBJ1-1, with D hard to call. The length of the CDR3 is 13 residues. Trimming pared 0 bases from V and 1 base from J, leaving 4 bases between. Per germline, CDR1 SGHRS and CDR2 YFSETQ. The CDR3 reads CASSLAENTEAFF. The CDR3 coding sequence is TGCGCCAGCAGCTTGGCAGAGAACACTGAAGCTTTCTTT.

The chain employs TRBV27 and TRBJ2-7, with 9 bases lining up with TRBD1. The V segment lost 6 bases and the J segment 3 bases; nucleotides outside the gene matches: 15. CDR1 is MNHEY, CDR2 SMNVEV, per germline (reference sequence). CDR3 length: 17 amino acids. The DNA for the CDR3 is TGTGCCAGCAGCACTCGACCGCCGGGACAGGGACACTACGAGCAGTACTTC. This sequence encodes CASSTRPPGQGHYEQYF.

The V gene is TRBV15, the J gene TRBJ2-1, with 10 nucleotides matching TRBD2. Germline V gives CDR1 LNHNV, CDR2 YYDKDF (reference sequence). CDR3 size: 16 residues. The trim removed 0 bases at V and 7 bases at J, leaving 6 bases unmatched. CDR3 sequence reads: CATSREKRGGGNEQFF. The CDR3 region has the DNA TGTGCCACCAGCAGAGAAAAGCGGGGGGGCGGGAATGAGCAGTTCTTC.

The chain couples TRBV9 to TRBJ2-5, with TRBD2 matching 9 bases. CDR1 and CDR2 from the germline V gene are SGDLS and YYNGEE. The CDR3 runs 16 residues. The V gene end was trimmed by 0 bases and the J gene end by 5 bases; junction bases not matched to a gene: 8. The CDR3 DNA reads TGTGCCAGCAGCGTAGGCGGGGGGGCCTGGGAGGAGACCCAGTACTTC. This translates into CASSVGGGAWEETQYF.

V gene TRBV21-1 combines with J gene TRBJ2-7; the table's D call, TRBD2, has no DNA check behind it. TRBV21-1 is labeled a pseudogene. This CDR3 region has 13 residues. Written as DNA, the CDR3 is TGTGCCAGCAGCGGAGGCAGATCCTACGAGCAGTACTTC. As protein: CASSGGRSYEQYF.

The chain has TRBV18 and TRBJ1-2; 8 positions agree with TRBD1. J gave up 3 bases and V 5 bases, and 2 bases lay outside the gene matches. The CDR3 spans 13 residues. The germline gives CDR1 KGHSH, CDR2 LQKENI. CDR3 sequence reads: CASSEGQDYGYTF. The CDR3 region has the DNA TGTGCCAGCTCAGAGGGACAGGACTATGGCTACACCTTC.

V is TRBV6-5 and J is TRBJ1-5, with D hard to call. Germline CDR1 reads MNHEY; CDR2 reads SVGAGI. This CDR3 region has 14 residues. With 5 bases removed from V and 6 bases from J, the gap between germline ends came to 14 bases. In DNA form, the CDR3 reads TGTGCCAGCAGTAACGAGGGATTTGGTCAGCCCCAGCATTTT. Translation gives CASSNEGFGQPQHF.

The CDR3 region is CASSLTVLGNEQFF. The CDR3 region has the DNA TGTGCCAGCAGCTTGACAGTTTTGGGCAATGAGCAGTTCTTC. This chain links TRBV7-2 with TRBJ2-1; tentatively, D is TRBD1 (5 bases). The germline gives CDR1 SGHTA, CDR2 FQGNSA. The length of the CDR3 is 14 residues. The ends were cut back, 3 bases at V and 6 bases at J, with 12 bases in the middle.